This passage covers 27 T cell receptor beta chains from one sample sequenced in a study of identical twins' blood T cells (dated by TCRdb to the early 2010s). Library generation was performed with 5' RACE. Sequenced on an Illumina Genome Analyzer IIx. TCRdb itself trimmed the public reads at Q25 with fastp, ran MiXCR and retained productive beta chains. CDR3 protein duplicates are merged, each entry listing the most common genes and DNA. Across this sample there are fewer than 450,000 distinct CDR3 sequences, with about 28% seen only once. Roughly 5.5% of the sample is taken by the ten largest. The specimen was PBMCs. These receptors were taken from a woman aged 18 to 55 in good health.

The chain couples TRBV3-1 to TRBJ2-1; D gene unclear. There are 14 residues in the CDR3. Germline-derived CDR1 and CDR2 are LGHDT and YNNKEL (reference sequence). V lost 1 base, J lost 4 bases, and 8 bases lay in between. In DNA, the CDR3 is TGTGCCAGCAGCCAAGTGGCGCAATACAATGAGCAGTTCTTC. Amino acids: CASSQVAQYNEQFF.

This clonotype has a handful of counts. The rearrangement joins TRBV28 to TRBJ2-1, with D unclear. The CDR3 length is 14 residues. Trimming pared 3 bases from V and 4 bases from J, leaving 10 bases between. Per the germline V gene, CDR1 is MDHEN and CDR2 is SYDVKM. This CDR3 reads CASSFQNGYNEQFF. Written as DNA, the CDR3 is TGTGCCAGCAGTTTTCAAAACGGATACAATGAGCAGTTCTTC.

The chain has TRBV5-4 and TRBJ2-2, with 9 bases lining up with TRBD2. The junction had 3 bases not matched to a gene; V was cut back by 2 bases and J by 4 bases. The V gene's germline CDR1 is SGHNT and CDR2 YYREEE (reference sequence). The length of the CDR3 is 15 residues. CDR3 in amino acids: CASSFATSGTGELFF. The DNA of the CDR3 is TGTGCCAGCAGCTTCGCGACTAGCGGCACCGGGGAGCTGTTTTTT.

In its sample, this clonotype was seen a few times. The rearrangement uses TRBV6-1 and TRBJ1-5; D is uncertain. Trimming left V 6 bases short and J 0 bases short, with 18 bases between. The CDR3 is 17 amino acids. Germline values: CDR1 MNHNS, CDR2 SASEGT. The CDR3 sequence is CASRELNTFFSNQPQHF. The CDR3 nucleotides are TGTGCCAGCAGAGAACTTAACACATTCTTTAGCAATCAGCCCCAGCATTTT.

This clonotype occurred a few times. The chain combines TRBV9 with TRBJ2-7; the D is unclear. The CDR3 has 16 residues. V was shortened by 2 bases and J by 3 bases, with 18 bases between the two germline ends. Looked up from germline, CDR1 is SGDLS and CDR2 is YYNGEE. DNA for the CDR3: TGTGCCAGCAGCGTTGGGGATTATCCCGACCTCTACGAGCAGTACTTC. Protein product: CASSVGDYPDLYEQYF.

DNA for the CDR3: TGTGCCAGCAGCCGAGACGGGGGCCATAGCAATCAGCCCCAGCATTTT. This gives the protein CASSRDGGHSNQPQHF. V usage is TRBV5-6 and J usage is TRBJ1-5, with a tentative D call TRBD1 (6 bases). The germline V gene encodes CDR1 SGHDT and CDR2 YYEEEE. The germline V and J ends were trimmed by 4 bases and 0 bases, with 14 bases remaining between them. The CDR3 length is 16 residues.

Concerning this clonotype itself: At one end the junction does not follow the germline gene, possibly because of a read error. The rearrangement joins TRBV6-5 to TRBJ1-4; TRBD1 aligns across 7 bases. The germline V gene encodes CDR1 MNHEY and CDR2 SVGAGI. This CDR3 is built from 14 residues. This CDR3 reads CASTGTADNEKPFF. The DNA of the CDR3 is TGTGCCAGCACTGGGACAGCGGATAATGAAAAACCGTTTTTT.

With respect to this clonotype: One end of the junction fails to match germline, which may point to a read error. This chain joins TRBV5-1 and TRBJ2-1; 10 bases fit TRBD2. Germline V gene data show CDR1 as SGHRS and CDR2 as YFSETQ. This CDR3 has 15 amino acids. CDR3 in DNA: TGCGCCGGCAGCTTCGATGCTAGCGGGAGAGGTGAGCAGTTCTTC. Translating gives CAGSFDASGRGEQFF.

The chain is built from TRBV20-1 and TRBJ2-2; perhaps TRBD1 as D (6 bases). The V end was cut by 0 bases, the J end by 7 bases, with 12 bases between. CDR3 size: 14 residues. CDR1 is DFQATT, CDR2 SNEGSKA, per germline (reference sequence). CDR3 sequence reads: CSARDPGAGGELFF. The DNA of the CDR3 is TGCAGTGCTAGAGATCCAGGGGCTGGCGGGGAGCTGTTTTTT.

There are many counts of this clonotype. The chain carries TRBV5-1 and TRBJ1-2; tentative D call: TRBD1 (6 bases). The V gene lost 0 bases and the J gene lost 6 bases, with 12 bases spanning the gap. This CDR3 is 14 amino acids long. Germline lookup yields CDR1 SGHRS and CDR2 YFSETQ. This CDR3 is CASSLAPRTDGYTF. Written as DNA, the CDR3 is TGCGCCAGCAGCTTGGCCCCACGGACAGATGGCTACACCTTC. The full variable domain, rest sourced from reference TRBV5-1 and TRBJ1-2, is KAGVTQTPRYLIKTRGQQVTLSCSPISGHRSVSWYQQTPGQGLQFLFEYFSETQRNKGNFPGRFSGRQFSNSRSEMNVSTLELGDSALYLCASSLAPRTDGYTFGSGTRLTVV.

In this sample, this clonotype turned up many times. The CDR3 nucleotides are TGTGCCAGCAGTCCCCAGGGGATTGAAAAACTGTTTTTT. This gives the protein CASSPQGIEKLFF. The J gene is TRBJ1-4, the V gene TRBV12-3 or TRBV12-4, with TRBD1 as a possible D gene (6 bases). Trimming took off 5 bases at V and 7 bases at J, with 11 bases between the two ends. This CDR3 spans 13 amino acids.

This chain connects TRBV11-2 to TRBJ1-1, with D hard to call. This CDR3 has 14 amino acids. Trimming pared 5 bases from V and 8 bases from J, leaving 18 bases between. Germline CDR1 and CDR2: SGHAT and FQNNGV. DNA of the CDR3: TGTGCCAGCAGCCCCCGAAGTTTCCTCGCGGAAGCTTTCTTT. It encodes CASSPRSFLAEAFF.

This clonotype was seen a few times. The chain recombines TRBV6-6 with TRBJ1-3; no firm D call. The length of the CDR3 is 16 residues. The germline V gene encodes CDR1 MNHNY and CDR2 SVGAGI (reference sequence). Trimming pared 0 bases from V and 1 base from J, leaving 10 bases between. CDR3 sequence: CASSYSSPSSGNTIYF. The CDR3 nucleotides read TGTGCCAGCAGTTACTCGTCTCCGAGTTCTGGAAACACCATATATTTT.

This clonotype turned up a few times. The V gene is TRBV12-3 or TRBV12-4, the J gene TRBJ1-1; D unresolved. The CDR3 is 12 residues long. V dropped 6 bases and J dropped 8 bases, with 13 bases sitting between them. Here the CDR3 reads CASSIKRREAFF. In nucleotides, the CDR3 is TGTGCCAGCAGCATAAAACGACGGGAAGCTTTCTTT.

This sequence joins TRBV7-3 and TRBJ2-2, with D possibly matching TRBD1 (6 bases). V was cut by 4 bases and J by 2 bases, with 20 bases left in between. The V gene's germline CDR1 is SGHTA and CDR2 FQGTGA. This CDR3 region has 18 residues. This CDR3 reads CASSSKRDNRVNTGELFF. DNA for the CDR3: TGTGCCAGCAGCTCCAAAAGGGATAACAGGGTCAACACCGGGGAGCTGTTTTTT.

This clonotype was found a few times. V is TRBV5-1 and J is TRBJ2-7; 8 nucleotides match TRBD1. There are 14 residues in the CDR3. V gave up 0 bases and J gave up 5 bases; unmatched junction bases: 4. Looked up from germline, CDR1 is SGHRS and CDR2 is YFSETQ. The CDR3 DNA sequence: TGCGCCAGCAGCTTGGGACAGGGGTTCAACGAGCAGTACTTC. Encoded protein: CASSLGQGFNEQYF.

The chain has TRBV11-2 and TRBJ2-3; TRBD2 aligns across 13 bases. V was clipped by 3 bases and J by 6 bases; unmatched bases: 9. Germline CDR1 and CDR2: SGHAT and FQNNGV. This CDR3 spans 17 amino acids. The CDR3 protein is CASSLGLAGRTTDTQYF. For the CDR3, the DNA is TGTGCCAGCAGCTTGGGACTAGCGGGGAGAACTACGGATACGCAGTATTTT.

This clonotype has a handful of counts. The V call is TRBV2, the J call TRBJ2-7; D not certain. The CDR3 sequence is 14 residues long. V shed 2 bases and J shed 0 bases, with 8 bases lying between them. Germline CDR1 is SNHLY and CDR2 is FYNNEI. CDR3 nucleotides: TGTGCCAGCAGTGAACTGGGCCGCTCCTACGAGCAGTACTTC. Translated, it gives CASSELGRSYEQYF.

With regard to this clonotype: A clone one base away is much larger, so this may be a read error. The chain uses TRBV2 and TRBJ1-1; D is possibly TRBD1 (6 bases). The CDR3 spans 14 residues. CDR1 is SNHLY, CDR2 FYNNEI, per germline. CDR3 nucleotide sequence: TGTGCCAGCAGTCTCGGACAGCCGAACACTAAAGCTTTCTTT. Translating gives CASSLGQPNTKAFF.

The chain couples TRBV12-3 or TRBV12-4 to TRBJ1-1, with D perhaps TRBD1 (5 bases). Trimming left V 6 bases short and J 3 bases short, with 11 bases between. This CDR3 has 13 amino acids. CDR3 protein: CASSPTVYTEAFF. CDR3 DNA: TGTGCCAGCAGCCCGACAGTTTACACTGAAGCTTTCTTT.

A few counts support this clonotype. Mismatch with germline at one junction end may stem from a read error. This CDR3 is CTSSVTYIPTYNEQFF. The DNA of the CDR3 is TGTACCAGCAGCGTAACCTATATACCCACCTACAATGAGCAGTTCTTC. This chain links TRBV14 with TRBJ2-1, with no clear D. CDR1 SGHDN and CDR2 FVKESK come from the germline V gene. The CDR3 length is 16 residues.

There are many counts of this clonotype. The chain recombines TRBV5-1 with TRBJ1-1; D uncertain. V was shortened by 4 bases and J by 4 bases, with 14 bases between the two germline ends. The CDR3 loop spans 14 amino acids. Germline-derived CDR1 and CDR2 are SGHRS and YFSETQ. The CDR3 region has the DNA TGCGCCAGCAGCGCACTTTCTGTTAGCACTGAAGCTTTCTTT. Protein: CASSALSVSTEAFF.

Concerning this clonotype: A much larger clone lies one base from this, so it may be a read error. As DNA, the CDR3 is TGTGCCGGCAGCTTTGGGACTAGCGGGACTTACTTC. Translated, it gives CAGSFGTSGTYF. The J gene is TRBJ2-7, the V gene TRBV11-2; 13 bases line up with TRBD2. The CDR3 is 12 residues long. Germline CDR1 reads SGHAT; CDR2 reads FQNNGV.

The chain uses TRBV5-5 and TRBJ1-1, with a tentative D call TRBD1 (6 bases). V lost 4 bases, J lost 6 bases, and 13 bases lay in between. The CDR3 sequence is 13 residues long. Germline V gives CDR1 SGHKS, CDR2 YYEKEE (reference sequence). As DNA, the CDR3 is TGTGCCAGCAGCAAAGTAGAGGGGGCTGAAGCTTTCTTT. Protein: CASSKVEGAEAFF.

CDR3 sequence: CASSLQGIGWEAFF. Written as DNA, the CDR3 is TGTGCCAGCAGTTTACAGGGAATCGGTTGGGAAGCTTTCTTT. The chain employs TRBV12-3 or TRBV12-4 and TRBJ1-1; TRBD1 might be the D (5 bases). Trimming took off 2 bases at V and 8 bases at J, with 15 bases between the two ends. The CDR3 covers 14 residues.

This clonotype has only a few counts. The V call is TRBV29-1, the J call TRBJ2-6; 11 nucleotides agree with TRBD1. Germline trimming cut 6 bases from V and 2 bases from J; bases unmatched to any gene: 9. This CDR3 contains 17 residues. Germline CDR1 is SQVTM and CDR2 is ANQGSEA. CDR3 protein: CSVGGPGQGAGANVLTF. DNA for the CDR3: TGCAGCGTCGGGGGTCCGGGACAGGGGGCTGGGGCCAACGTCCTGACTTTC.

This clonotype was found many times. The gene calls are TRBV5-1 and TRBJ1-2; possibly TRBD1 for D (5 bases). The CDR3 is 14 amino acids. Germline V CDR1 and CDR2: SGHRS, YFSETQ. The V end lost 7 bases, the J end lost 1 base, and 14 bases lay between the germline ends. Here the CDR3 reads CASSRDGSNYGYTF. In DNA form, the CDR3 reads TGCGCCAGCTCCCGGGACGGGAGTAACTATGGCTACACCTTC.